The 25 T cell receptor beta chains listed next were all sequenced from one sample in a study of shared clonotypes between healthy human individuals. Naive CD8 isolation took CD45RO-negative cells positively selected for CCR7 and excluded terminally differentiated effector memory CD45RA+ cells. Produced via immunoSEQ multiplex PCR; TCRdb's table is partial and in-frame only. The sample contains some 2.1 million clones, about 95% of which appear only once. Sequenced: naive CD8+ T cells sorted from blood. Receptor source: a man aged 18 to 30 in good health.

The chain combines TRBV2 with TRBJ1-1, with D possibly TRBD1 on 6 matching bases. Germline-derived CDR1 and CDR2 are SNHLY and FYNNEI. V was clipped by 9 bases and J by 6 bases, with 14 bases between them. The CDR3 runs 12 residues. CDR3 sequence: CARSSGDPEAFF. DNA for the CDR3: TGTGCCAGGAGTTCAGGGGACCCTGAAGCTTTCTTT. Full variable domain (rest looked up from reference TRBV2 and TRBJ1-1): EPEVTQTPSHQVTQMGQEVILRCVPISNHLYFYWYRQILGQKVEFLVSFYNNEISEKSEIFDDQFSVERPDGSNFTLKIRSTKLEDSAMYFCARSSGDPEAFFGQGTRLTVV.

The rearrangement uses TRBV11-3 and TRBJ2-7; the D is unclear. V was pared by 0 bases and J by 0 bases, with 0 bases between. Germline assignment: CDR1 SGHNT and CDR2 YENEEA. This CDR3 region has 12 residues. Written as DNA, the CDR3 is TGTGCCAGCAGCTTAGACTCCTACGAGCAGTACTTC. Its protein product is CASSLDSYEQYF.

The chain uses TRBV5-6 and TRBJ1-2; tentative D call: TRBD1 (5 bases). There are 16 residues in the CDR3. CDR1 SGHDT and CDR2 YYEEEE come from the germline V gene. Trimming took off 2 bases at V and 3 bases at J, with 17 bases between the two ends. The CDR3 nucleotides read TGTGCCAGCAGCTTCCGCCAGGGTCTTATCCACTATGGCTACACCTTC. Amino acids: CASSFRQGLIHYGYTF.

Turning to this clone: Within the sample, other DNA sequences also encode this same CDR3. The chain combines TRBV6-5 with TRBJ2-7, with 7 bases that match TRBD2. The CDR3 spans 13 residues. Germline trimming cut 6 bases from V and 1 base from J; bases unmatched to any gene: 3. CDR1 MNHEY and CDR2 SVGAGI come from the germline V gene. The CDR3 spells CASRPGLSYEQYF. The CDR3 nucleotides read TGTGCCAGCAGGCCGGGACTATCCTACGAGCAGTACTTC.

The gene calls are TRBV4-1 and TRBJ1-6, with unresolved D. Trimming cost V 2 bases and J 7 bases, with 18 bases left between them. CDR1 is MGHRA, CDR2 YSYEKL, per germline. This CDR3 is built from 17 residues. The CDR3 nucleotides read TGCGCCAGCAGCCAAAAGGAGGCAGTAGGGTTGAATTCACCCCTCCACTTT. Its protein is CASSQKEAVGLNSPLHF.

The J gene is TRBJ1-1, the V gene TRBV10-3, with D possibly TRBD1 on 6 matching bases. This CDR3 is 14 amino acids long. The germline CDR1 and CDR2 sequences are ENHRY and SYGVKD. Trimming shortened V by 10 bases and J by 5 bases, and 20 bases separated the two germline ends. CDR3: CATRSDGGGTEAFF. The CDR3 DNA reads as TGTGCCACCCGGAGCGATGGGGGCGGGACTGAAGCTTTCTTT.

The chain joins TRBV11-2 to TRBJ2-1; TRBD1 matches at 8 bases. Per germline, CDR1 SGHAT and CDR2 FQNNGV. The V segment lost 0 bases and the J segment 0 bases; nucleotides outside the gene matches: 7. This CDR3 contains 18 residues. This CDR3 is CASSLDPQGASSYNEQFF. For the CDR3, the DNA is TGTGCCAGCAGCTTAGATCCCCAGGGGGCGAGCTCCTACAATGAGCAGTTCTTC. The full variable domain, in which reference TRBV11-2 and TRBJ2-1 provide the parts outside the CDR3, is EAGVAQSPRYKIIEKRQSVAFWCNPISGHATLYWYQQILGQGPKLLIQFQNNGVVDDSQLPKDRFSAERLKGVDSTLKIQPAKLEDSAVYLCASSLDPQGASSYNEQFFGPGTRLTVL.

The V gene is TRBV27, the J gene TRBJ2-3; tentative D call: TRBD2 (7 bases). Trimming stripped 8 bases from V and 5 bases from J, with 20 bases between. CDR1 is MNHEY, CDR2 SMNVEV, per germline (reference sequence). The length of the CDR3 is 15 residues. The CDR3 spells CASCSTPGGLDTQYF. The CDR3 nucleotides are TGTGCCAGCTGCTCCACCCCGGGGGGCTTAGATACGCAGTATTTT.

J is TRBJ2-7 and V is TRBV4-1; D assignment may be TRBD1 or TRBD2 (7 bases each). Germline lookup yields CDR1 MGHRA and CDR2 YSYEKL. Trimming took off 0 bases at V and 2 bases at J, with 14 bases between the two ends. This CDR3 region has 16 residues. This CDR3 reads CASSQEVSGGAYEQYF. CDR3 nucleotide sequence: TGCGCCAGCAGCCAAGAGGTATCAGGGGGGGCCTACGAGCAGTACTTC.

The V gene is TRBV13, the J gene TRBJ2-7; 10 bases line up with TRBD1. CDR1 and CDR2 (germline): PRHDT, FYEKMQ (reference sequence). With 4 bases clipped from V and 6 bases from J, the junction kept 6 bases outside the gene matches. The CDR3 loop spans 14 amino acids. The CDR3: CASSSSGTGAEQYF. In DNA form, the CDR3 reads TGTGCCAGCAGCTCCTCCGGGACAGGGGCCGAGCAGTACTTC.

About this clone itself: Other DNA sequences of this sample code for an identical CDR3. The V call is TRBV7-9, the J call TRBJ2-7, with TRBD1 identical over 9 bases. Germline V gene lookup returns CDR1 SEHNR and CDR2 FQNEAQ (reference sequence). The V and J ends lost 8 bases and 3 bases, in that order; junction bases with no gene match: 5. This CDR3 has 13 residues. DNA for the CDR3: TGTGCCAGCGAGGGACAGGGAGGCTACGAGCAGTACTTC. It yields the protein CASEGQGGYEQYF.

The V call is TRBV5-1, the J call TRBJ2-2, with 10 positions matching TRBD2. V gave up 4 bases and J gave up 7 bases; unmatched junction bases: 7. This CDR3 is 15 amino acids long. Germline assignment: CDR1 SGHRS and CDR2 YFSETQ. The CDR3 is CASSPGLAEGGELFF. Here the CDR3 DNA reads TGCGCCAGCAGCCCAGGACTAGCGGAGGGCGGGGAGCTGTTTTTT.

The CDR3 spells CSVEARGWGSSYEQYF. The CDR3 nucleotides are TGCAGCGTTGAAGCCAGGGGGTGGGGGAGCTCCTACGAGCAGTACTTC. V is TRBV29-1 and J is TRBJ2-7; 7 bases are a match to TRBD1. Trimming at V came to 1 base and at J to 0 bases, leaving 9 bases not matched to a gene. Germline CDR1 reads SQVTM; CDR2 reads ANQGSEA. The CDR3 length is 16 residues.

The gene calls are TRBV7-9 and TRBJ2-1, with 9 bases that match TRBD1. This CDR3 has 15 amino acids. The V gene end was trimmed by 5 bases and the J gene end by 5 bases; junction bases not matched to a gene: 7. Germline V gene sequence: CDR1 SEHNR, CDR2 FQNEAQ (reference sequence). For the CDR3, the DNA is TGTGCCAGCAGCACGGGACAGGGCAGAAACAATGAGCAGTTCTTC. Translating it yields CASSTGQGRNNEQFF.

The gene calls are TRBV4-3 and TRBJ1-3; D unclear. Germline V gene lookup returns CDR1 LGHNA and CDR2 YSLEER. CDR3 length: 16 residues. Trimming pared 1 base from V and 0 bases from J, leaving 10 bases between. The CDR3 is CASSQVTSSSGNTIYF. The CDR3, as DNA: TGCGCCAGCAGCCAAGTTACGTCTTCCTCTGGAAACACCATATATTTT.

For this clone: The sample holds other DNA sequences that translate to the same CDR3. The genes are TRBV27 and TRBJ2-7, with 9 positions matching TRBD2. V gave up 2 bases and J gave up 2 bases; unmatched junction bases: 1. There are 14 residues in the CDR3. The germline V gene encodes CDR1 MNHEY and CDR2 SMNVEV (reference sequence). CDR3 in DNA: TGTGCCAGCAGTTTACTAGCGGGAACCTACGAGCAGTACTTC. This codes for CASSLLAGTYEQYF.

CDR3 residues: CASSSPGTGLETQYF. The CDR3, as DNA: TGTGCCAGCAGCTCGCCCGGGACAGGGTTAGAGACCCAGTACTTC. This chain connects TRBV7-2 to TRBJ2-5; TRBD1 aligns across 9 bases. The CDR3 length is 15 residues. Germline CDR1 reads SGHTA; CDR2 reads FQGNSA. With V trimmed by 4 bases and J by 4 bases, 7 bases remained unmatched. The variable domain in full, with the rest retrieved from reference TRBV7-2 and TRBJ2-5, is GAGVSQSPSNKVTEKGKDVELRCDPISGHTALYWYRQSLGQGLEFLIYFQGNSAPDKSGLPSDRFSAERTGGSVSTLTIQRTQQEDSAVYLCASSSPGTGLETQYFGPGTRLLVL.

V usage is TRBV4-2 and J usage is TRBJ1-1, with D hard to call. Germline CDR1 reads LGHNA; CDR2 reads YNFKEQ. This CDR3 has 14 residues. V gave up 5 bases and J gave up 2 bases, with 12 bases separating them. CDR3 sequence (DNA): TGTGCCAGCAGCTCGACCGGGCTCAACACTGAAGCTTTCTTT. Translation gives CASSSTGLNTEAFF.

CDR3 DNA sequence: TGCGCCAGCTGCGGGACAGGTAATCAGCCCCAGCATTTT. This sequence encodes CASCGTGNQPQHF. The V and J genes are TRBV23-1 and TRBJ1-5, with 8 bases aligning to TRBD1. TRBV23-1 is reported as an ORF; its role is uncertain. This CDR3 comprises 13 residues. J gave up 4 bases and V 8 bases, and 4 bases lay outside the gene matches.

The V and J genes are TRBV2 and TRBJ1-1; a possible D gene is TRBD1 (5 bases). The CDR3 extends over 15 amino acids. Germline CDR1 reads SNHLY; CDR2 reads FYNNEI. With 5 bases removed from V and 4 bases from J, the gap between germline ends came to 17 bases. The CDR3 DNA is TGTGCCAGCAGTTTAGTCCAGGGAGTGAGCACTGAAGCTTTCTTT. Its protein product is CASSLVQGVSTEAFF.

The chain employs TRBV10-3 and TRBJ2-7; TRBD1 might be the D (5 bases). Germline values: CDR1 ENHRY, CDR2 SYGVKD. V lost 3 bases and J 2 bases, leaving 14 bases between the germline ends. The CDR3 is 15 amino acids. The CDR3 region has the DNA TGTGCCATCAGTGATTTGGACATTGGAGCCTACGAGCAGTACTTC. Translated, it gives CAISDLDIGAYEQYF.

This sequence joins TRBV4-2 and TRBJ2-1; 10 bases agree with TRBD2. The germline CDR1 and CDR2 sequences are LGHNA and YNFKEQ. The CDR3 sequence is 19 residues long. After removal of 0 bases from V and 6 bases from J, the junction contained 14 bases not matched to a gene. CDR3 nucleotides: TGTGCCAGCAGCCAAGAGGTCGAGCGGGAGGGCCTTTCGGGCAATGAGCAGTTCTTC. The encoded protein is CASSQEVEREGLSGNEQFF.

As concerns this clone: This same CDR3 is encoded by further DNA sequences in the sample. CDR3 in amino acids: CASSVEGINSPLHF. The CDR3 region has the DNA TGTGCCAGCAGCGTTGAGGGGATTAATTCACCCCTCCACTTT. This chain connects TRBV9 to TRBJ1-6; TRBD1 might be the D (5 bases). The CDR3 contains 14 residues. The germline V gene has CDR1 SGDLS and CDR2 YYNGEE. V was trimmed by 2 bases and J by 6 bases, leaving 9 bases between them.

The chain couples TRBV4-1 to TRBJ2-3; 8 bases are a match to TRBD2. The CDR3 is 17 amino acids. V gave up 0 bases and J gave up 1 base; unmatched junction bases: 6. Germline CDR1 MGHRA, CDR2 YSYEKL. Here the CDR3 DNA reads TGCGCCAGCAGCCAAGAAGAACTAGCGGCTGGCACAGATACGCAGTATTTT. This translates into CASSQEELAAGTDTQYF.

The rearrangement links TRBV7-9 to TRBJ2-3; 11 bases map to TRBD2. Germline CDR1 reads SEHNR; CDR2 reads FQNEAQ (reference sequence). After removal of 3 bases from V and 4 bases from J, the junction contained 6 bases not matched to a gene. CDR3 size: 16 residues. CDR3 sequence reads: CASSLTSGTVSDTQYF. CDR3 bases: TGTGCCAGCAGCTTGACTAGCGGGACTGTCTCAGATACGCAGTATTTT.